The 22 T cell receptor beta chains given below trace back to one sample, sequenced in a study of blood T cells in healthy people across ages (dated by TCRdb to between 2015 and 2016). Library method: 5' RACE. Sequenced using an Illumina HiSeq 2500. The second PCR ran for roughly 7 to 12 cycles and used a J-beta primer mix along with a sample-barcoded 5' primer. TCRdb ran its own pipeline on the public reads, namely fastp trimming at Q25 and MiXCR clone calling, and kept in-frame beta chains. Rows with one shared CDR3 protein collapse into an entry with the most common genes and DNA. Within this sample are about 1.4 million distinct CDR3 sequences, with almost 60% of them counted one time only. The biggest ten clones account for over 5.5% of the sample. The sample was blood. These receptors were taken from a man younger than 35 in good health.

This rearrangement joins TRBV11-1 to TRBJ1-6; 9 bases fit TRBD1. Germline V gene data show CDR1 as SGHAT and CDR2 as FQDESV (reference sequence). Trimming at V came to 3 bases and at J to 0 bases, leaving 21 bases not matched to a gene. This CDR3 is built from 23 residues. The CDR3 sequence: CASSLSTGGDDPGGSSYNSPLHF. DNA of the CDR3: TGTGCCAGCAGCTTGTCCACAGGGGGCGACGACCCGGGAGGAAGCTCCTATAATTCACCCCTCCACTTT. Filled out from reference TRBV11-1 and TRBJ1-6, the complete variable domain reads EAEVAQSPRYKITEKSQAVAFWCDPISGHATLYWYRQILGQGPELLVQFQDESVVDDSQLPKDRFSAERLKGVDSTLKIQPAELGDSAMYLCASSLSTGGDDPGGSSYNSPLHFGNGTRLTVT.

The V gene is TRBV12-3 or TRBV12-4, the J gene TRBJ1-1; D not resolved. V shed 3 bases and J shed 9 bases, with 11 bases lying between them. The CDR3 is 12 residues long. The DNA for the CDR3 is TGTGCCAGCAGTTTCTCGGTATTCCAAGCTTTCTTT. Protein sequence: CASSFSVFQAFF.

In its sample, this clonotype was seen a few times. This chain connects TRBV6-2 or TRBV6-3 to TRBJ1-4, with D possibly matching TRBD1 (5 bases). Between the trimmed V and J ends, which lost 0 bases and 5 bases, there was a span of 13 bases. Germline lookup yields CDR1 MNHEY and CDR2 SVGEGT. CDR3 length equals 16 residues. The CDR3 spells CASSYSIRDLNEKLFF. The CDR3 bases are TGTGCCAGCAGTTACTCGATCCGGGACCTAAATGAAAAACTGTTTTTT.

The chain is built from TRBV6-1 and TRBJ1-2; D not certain. This CDR3 comprises 15 residues. Looked up from germline, CDR1 is MNHNS and CDR2 is SASEGT. V dropped 8 bases and J dropped 6 bases, with 22 bases sitting between them. CDR3 bases: TGTGCCAGCCTATTGGGCCCTGGAGGGTTTGATGGCTACACCTTC. Protein sequence: CASLLGPGGFDGYTF.

This clonotype turned up a few times. The chain uses TRBV27 and TRBJ2-4; the D is unclear. The DNA end is a closer match to TRBJ2-7, so the J assignment may be wrong. The length of the CDR3 is 14 residues. Germline CDR1 is MNHEY and CDR2 is SMNVEV (reference sequence). The CDR3 nucleotides are TGTGCCAGCAGCAGTTTAGAGGCCCCCGACGAGCAGTACTTC. This encodes CASSSLEAPDEQYF.

This chain connects TRBV7-2 to TRBJ2-1; 15 nucleotides align to TRBD2. The CDR3 covers 16 residues. J gave up 8 bases and V 5 bases, and 7 bases lay outside the gene matches. The germline CDR1 and CDR2 sequences are SGHTA and FQGNSA. The CDR3 DNA is TGTGCCAGCAGCACAGGACTAGCGGGGGGGCCGGATGAGCAGTTCTTC. Its translation: CASSTGLAGGPDEQFF.

This clonotype showed up just a few times. J is TRBJ2-1 and V is TRBV29-1; tentatively, D is TRBD1 (6 bases). This CDR3 contains 15 residues. Germline CDR1 SQVTM, CDR2 ANQGSEA. V dropped 8 bases and J dropped 8 bases, with 25 bases sitting between them. CDR3: CSSPSTGWGRDEQFF. Written as DNA, the CDR3 is TGCAGCTCCCCCTCGACAGGCTGGGGTCGGGATGAGCAGTTCTTC.

The genes are TRBV10-3 and TRBJ2-5; 8 bases are shared with TRBD1. V shed 9 bases and J 5 bases; nucleotides not matched to a gene: 8. The CDR3 is 13 amino acids. CDR1 ENHRY and CDR2 SYGVKD come from the germline V gene. CDR3: CAISYRDRETQYF. CDR3 coding DNA: TGTGCCATATCGTACCGGGACAGGGAGACCCAGTACTTC.

This chain links TRBV6-6 with TRBJ2-6; D gene ambiguous. The CDR3 loop spans 14 amino acids. CDR1 and CDR2 from the germline V gene are MNHNY and SVGAGI (reference sequence). Trimming pared 4 bases from V and 2 bases from J, leaving 6 bases between. The CDR3 spells CASSSDTGANVLTF. CDR3 in DNA: TGTGCCAGCAGTTCAGATACTGGGGCCAACGTCCTGACTTTC.

The V call is TRBV4-1, the J call TRBJ2-5; weak D call: TRBD2 (5 bases). Gene TRBJ2-7 matches the end of the DNA better, so the J call may be wrong. This CDR3 has 14 residues. Germline-derived CDR1 and CDR2 are MGHRA and YSYEKL. The DNA of the CDR3 is TGCGCCAGCAGCCCAGAAGAGGGTTCCTACGAGCAGTACTTC. Translated, it gives CASSPEEGSYEQYF.

This chain uses TRBV29-1 with TRBJ2-3, with D perhaps matching TRBD2 (5 bases). V dropped 0 bases and J dropped 8 bases, with 9 bases sitting between them. CDR3 length: 12 residues. Germline V gene sequence: CDR1 SQVTM, CDR2 ANQGSEA. This chain's CDR3 is CSVEDGRGTQYF. The CDR3 nucleotides read TGCAGCGTTGAAGATGGCCGGGGTACGCAGTATTTT.

This clonotype has just a few counts. This chain uses TRBV7-2 with TRBJ2-5; D is undetermined. The CDR3 totals 14 residues. The V gene lost 1 base and the J gene lost 5 bases, with 11 bases spanning the gap. Germline CDR1 SGHTA, CDR2 FQGNSA. The CDR3, as DNA: TGTGCCAGCAGCTTAGGTCGCCTATCGGAGACCCAGTACTTC. As protein: CASSLGRLSETQYF.

The V call is TRBV27, the J call TRBJ2-7; D may match TRBD1 or TRBD2 (5 bases each). Trimming shortened V by 0 bases and J by 3 bases, and 12 bases separated the two germline ends. Germline V lookup: CDR1 MNHEY, CDR2 SMNVEV (reference sequence). This CDR3 is built from 15 residues. This CDR3 reads CASSLSGRPFYEQYF. The CDR3 bases are TGTGCCAGCAGTTTATCGGGACGGCCCTTCTACGAGCAGTACTTC.

This rearrangement joins TRBV4-1 to TRBJ1-2; D is uncertain. CDR1 and CDR2 (germline): MGHRA, YSYEKL. Trimming removed 2 bases at V and 7 bases at J, with 20 bases between. The CDR3 has 16 amino acids. CDR3 DNA: TGCGCCAGCAGCCAACTTGCACCGGGGTCTGTCTTTGGCTACACCTTC. This gives the protein CASSQLAPGSVFGYTF.

The chain links TRBV14 to TRBJ2-7; D ambiguous. This CDR3 region has 12 residues. The germline gives CDR1 SGHDN, CDR2 FVKESK. The V and J ends lost 2 bases and 4 bases respectively, with 6 bases between them. CDR3 sequence (DNA): TGTGCCAGCAGCCAAATATTATACGAGCAGTACTTC. It yields the protein CASSQILYEQYF.

V is TRBV20-1 and J is TRBJ1-2, with 8 bases fitting TRBD1. The V and J ends lost 6 bases and 3 bases, in that order; junction bases with no gene match: 6. This CDR3 is built from 13 residues. Per germline, CDR1 DFQATT and CDR2 SNEGSKA (reference sequence). CDR3 bases: TGCAGTGCGAACGACAGGGGCCACTATGGCTACACCTTC. It yields the protein CSANDRGHYGYTF.

The V call is TRBV10-3, the J call TRBJ2-7; D possibly corresponds to TRBD1 (5 bases). This CDR3 region has 11 residues. The V and J ends lost 4 bases and 12 bases respectively, with 13 bases between them. Germline V CDR1 and CDR2: ENHRY, SYGVKD. CDR3 residues: CAISGEQVSYF. In DNA form, the CDR3 reads TGTGCCATCAGTGGAGAACAGGTTTCGTACTTC.

This chain links TRBV2 with TRBJ2-1; TRBD2 aligns across 8 bases. Germline V gene sequence: CDR1 SNHLY, CDR2 FYNNEI. V was clipped by 4 bases and J by 9 bases; unmatched bases: 11. The CDR3 is made up of 15 amino acids. As DNA, the CDR3 is TGTGCCAGCAGTGCCCCTGAGGCGGGAGGTGGTGAGCAGTTCTTC. Its protein product is CASSAPEAGGGEQFF.

This clonotype was seen more than once but under ten times. The chain joins TRBV6-2 or TRBV6-3 to TRBJ2-1; D unresolved. V gave up 0 bases and J gave up 0 bases, with 9 bases separating them. Germline V lookup: CDR1 MNHEY, CDR2 SVGEGT. This CDR3 is 16 amino acids long. CDR3 loop: CASSYSGLPSYNEQFF. The CDR3 DNA is TGTGCCAGCAGTTACTCCGGATTGCCCTCCTACAATGAGCAGTTCTTC.

This sequence joins TRBV7-6 and TRBJ2-5, with 11 bases that match TRBD1. CDR1 is SGHVS and CDR2 is FNYEAQ in the germline V gene. The CDR3 is made up of 16 amino acids. Unmatched junction bases numbered 3, after V lost 0 bases and J lost 3 bases. The CDR3 here is CASSLAGQGVEETQYF. Here the CDR3 DNA reads TGTGCCAGCAGCTTAGCGGGACAGGGGGTCGAAGAGACCCAGTACTTC.

CDR3 DNA sequence: TGTGCCTGGAGTGTACGGTCAGATACGCAGTATTTT. It yields the protein CAWSVRSDTQYF. V gene TRBV30 combines with J gene TRBJ2-3; D gene uncertain. CDR1 GTSNPN and CDR2 SVGIG come from the germline V gene (reference sequence). The CDR3 extends over 12 amino acids. Trimming left V 0 bases short and J 4 bases short, with 5 bases between. Full variable domain (remainder filled in from reference TRBV30 and TRBJ2-3): SQTIHQWPATLVQPVGSPLSLECTVEGTSNPNLYWYRQAAGRGLQLLFYSVGIGQISSEVPQNLSASRPQDRQFILSSKKLLLSDSGFYLCAWSVRSDTQYFGPGTRLTVL.

This clonotype has more than one count but fewer than ten. The V and J genes are TRBV12-3 or TRBV12-4 and TRBJ2-1, with 8 bases aligning to TRBD2. Trimming cost V 3 bases and J 8 bases; bases outside gene matches: 9. CDR3 size: 15 residues. CDR3 sequence (DNA): TGTGCCAGCAGTTTGGTGGGACTAGGTAGCGATGAGCAGTTCTTC. Amino acids: CASSLVGLGSDEQFF.